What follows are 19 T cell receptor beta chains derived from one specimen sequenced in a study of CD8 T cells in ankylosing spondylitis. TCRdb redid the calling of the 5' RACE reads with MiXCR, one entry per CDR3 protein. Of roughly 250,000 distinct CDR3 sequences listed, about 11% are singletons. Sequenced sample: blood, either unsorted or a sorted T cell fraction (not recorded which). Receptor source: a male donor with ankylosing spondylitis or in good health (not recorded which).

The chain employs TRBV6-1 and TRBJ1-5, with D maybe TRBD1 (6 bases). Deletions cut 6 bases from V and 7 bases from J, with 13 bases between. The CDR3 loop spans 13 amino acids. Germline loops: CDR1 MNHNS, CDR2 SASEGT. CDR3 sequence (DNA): TGTGCCAGCAGGCTGGGGCAGGGGCAGCCCCAGCATTTT. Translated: CASRLGQGQPQHF.

Here the CDR3 DNA reads TGTGCCAGCAGCTCGCGGGGGGGGCAGGCCTACACCTTC. Protein sequence: CASSSRGGQAYTF. The rearrangement uses TRBV14 and TRBJ1-2; a weak D match, TRBD1 (6 bases). V lost 5 bases to trimming and J lost 10 bases, with 17 bases between them. The CDR3 totals 13 residues. Per the germline V gene, CDR1 is SGHDN and CDR2 is FVKESK.

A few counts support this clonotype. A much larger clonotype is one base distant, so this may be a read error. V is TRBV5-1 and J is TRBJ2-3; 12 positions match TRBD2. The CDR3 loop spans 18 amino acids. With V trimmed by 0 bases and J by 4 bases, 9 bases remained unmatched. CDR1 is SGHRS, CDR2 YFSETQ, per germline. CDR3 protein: CASSLAGTSGRRPDTQYF. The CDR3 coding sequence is TGCGCCAGCAGCTTGGCCGGGACTAGCGGGCGTAGGCCAGATACGCAGTATTTT.

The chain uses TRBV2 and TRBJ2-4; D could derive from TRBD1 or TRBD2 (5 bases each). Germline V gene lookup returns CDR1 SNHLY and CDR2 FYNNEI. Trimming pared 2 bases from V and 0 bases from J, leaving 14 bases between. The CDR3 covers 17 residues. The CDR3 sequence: CASSESEGPLAKNIQYF. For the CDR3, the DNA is TGTGCCAGCAGTGAATCTGAGGGGCCATTAGCCAAAAACATTCAGTACTTC.

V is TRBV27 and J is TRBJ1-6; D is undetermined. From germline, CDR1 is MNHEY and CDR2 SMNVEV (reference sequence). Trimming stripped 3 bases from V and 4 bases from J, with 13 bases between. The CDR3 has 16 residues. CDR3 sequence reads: CASSLRPTTYNSPLHF. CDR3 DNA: TGTGCCAGCAGTTTGAGACCGACGACTTATAATTCACCCCTCCACTTT.

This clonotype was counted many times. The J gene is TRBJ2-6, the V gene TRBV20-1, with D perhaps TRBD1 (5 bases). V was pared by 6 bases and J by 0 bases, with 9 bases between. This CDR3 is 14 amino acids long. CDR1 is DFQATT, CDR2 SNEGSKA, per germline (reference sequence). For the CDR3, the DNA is TGCAGTGCCCAGCAGGGCTCTGGGGCCAACGTCCTGACTTTC. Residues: CSAQQGSGANVLTF.

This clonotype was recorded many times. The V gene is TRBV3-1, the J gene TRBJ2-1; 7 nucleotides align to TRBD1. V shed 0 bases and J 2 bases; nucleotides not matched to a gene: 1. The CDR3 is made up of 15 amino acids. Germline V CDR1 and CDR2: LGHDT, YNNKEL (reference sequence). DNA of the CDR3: TGTGCCAGCAGCCAAGACACAGGGGCCTACAATGAGCAGTTCTTC. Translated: CASSQDTGAYNEQFF.

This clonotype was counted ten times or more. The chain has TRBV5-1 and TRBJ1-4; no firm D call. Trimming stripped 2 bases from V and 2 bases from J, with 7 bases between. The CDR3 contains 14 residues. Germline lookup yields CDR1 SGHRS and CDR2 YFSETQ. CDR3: CASSFQTTNEKLFF. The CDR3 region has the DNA TGCGCCAGCAGCTTCCAGACTACTAATGAAAAACTGTTTTTT.

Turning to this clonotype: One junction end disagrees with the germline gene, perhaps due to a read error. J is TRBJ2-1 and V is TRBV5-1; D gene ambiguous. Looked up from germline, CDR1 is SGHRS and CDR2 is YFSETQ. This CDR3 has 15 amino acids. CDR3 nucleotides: TGCGCCACCAGCTCGGCCCTTTGGGCGAGGAATGAGCAGTTCTTC. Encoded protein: CATSSALWARNEQFF. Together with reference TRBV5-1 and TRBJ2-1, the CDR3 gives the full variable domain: KAGVTQTPRYLIKTRGQQVTLSCSPISGHRSVSWYQQTPGQGLQFLFEYFSETQRNKGNFPGRFSGRQFSNSRSEMNVSTLELGDSALYLCATSSALWARNEQFFGPGTRLTVL.

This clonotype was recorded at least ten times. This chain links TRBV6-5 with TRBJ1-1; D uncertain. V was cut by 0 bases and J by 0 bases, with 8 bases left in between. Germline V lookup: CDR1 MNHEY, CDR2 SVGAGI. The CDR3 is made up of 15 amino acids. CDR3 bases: TGTGCCAGCAGTTACTCGGTGTTGTTGAACACTGAAGCTTTCTTT. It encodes CASSYSVLLNTEAFF.

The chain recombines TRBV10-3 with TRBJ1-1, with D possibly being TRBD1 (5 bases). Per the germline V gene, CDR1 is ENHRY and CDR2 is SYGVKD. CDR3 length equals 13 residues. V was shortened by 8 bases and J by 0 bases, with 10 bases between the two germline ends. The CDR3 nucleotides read TGTGCCATCGGGGGACGGTTGAACACTGAAGCTTTCTTT. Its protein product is CAIGGRLNTEAFF.

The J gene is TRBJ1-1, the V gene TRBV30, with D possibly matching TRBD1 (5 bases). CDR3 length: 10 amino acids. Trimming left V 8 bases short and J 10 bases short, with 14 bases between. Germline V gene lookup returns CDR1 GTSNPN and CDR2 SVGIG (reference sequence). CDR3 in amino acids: CAGGWGIAFF. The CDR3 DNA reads TGTGCCGGGGGGTGGGGAATAGCTTTCTTT.

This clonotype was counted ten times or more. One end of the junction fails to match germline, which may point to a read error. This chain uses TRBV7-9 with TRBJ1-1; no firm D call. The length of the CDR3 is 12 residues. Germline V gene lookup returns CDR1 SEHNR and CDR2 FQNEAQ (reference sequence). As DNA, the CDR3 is TGCGCCAGCAGCTTGGAGGGTGGTGAAGCTTTCTTT. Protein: CASSLEGGEAFF.

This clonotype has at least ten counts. CDR3 region: CASSESVGRDRGPNEQFF. The CDR3 coding sequence is TGTGCCAGCAGTGAAAGTGTGGGGAGGGACAGGGGGCCCAATGAGCAGTTCTTC. V gene TRBV6-1 combines with J gene TRBJ2-1, with 12 nucleotides matching TRBD1. V shed 2 bases, J shed 6 bases, and the junction held 11 bases outside the gene matches. This CDR3 is built from 18 residues. Looked up from germline, CDR1 is MNHNS and CDR2 is SASEGT.

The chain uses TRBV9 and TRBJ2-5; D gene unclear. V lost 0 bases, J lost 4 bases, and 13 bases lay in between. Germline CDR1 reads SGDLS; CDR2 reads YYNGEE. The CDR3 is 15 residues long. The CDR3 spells CASSVAPNIRETQYF. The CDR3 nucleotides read TGTGCCAGCAGCGTAGCTCCAAATATCCGAGAGACCCAGTACTTC.

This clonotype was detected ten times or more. The DNA of the CDR3 is TGCGCCAGCAGCCTCTTAGCGGGAGAACGGAATGAGCAGTTCTTC. Translated, it gives CASSLLAGERNEQFF. The rearrangement joins TRBV5-1 to TRBJ2-1, with TRBD2 matching over 9 bases. V trimming: 4 bases; J trimming: 7 bases; junction bases outside the gene matches: 9. The CDR3 has 15 residues. The germline V gene has CDR1 SGHRS and CDR2 YFSETQ.

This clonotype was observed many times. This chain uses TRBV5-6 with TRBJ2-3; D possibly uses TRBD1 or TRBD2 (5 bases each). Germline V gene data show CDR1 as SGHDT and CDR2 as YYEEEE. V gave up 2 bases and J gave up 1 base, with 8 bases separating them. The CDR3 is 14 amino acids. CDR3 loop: CASSFPGRTDTQYF. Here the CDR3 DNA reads TGTGCCAGCAGCTTCCCGGGACGCACAGATACGCAGTATTTT.

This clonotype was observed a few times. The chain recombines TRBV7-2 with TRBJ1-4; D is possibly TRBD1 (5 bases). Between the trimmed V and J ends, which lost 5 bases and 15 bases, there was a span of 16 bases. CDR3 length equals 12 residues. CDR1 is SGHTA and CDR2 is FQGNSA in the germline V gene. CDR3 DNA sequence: TGTGCCAGCAGCCTCGACAGCTCCAGAGTGTTTTTT. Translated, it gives CASSLDSSRVFF. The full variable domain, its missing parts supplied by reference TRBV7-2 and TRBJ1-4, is GAGVSQSPSNKVTEKGKDVELRCDPISGHTALYWYRQSLGQGLEFLIYFQGNSAPDKSGLPSDRFSAERTGGSVSTLTIQRTQQEDSAVYLCASSLDSSRVFFGSGTQLSVL.

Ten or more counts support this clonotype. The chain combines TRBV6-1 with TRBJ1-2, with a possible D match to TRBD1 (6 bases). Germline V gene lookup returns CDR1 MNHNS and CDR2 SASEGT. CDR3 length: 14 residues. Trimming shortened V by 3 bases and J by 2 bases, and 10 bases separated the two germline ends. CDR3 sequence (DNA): TGTGCCAGCAGTGAGGCAGGGGCGAACTATGGCTACACCTTC. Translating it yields CASSEAGANYGYTF.